The sequence of this T cell receptor (beta chain) was determined in a study of identical twins. The germline V gene has CDR1 SGHTA and CDR2 FQGNSA. The CDR3 extends over 13 amino acids. This clonotype appeared many times. One end of the junction is discordant with germline, which a read error may explain. It was template switching that added a universal primer site, and there were unique molecular identifiers on the cDNA. TCRdb recomputed calls from the 5' RACE reads with MiXCR, one row per CDR3 protein. Of hundreds of thousands of distinct CDR3 sequences detected, 24% appear once; the ten largest clones hold 2.5% to 3.5%. The same sample was also used in a study of T cells expressing NK-cell markers. Per that study: TCR beta repertoires came from sorted CD3+CD56+NKG2C+, CD3+CD56+NKG2C- and CD3+CD56-NKG2C+ T cells. Seven of eight sequenced donors tested HCMV-seropositive; one tested seronegative. Similarly, these clonotypes led the CD3+CD56-NKG2C+ fraction as well in a few donors.

This TCR came from a woman younger than 30 in good health. V gene TRBV7-2 combines with J gene TRBJ1-2, with D tentatively TRBD1 (6 bases). Material for sequencing was CD4+ T cells sorted from blood. The CDR3 nucleotides read TGTGCCAGCAGCTTAGACAGGGACTACGGCTACACCTTC. Residues: CASSLDRDYGYTF.